This TCR beta chain was identified during a study of blood T cell repertoires in COVID-19. Measured with immunoSEQ multiplex PCR; TCRdb has only the in-frame clones, and not every one. In the table there are approximately 78,000 clones, roughly nine tenths of which are singletons. Sequences were obtained from peripheral blood. The sequence derives from a man aged 50 to 60 with COVID-19, enrolled during active disease.

CDR3 DNA sequence: TGTGCCAGCAGCCCCCCTCTAGCGGGAGATGGCTACGAGCAGTACTTC. Amino acids: CASSPPLAGDGYEQYF. The chain is built from TRBV7-9 and TRBJ2-7; TRBD2 matches at 10 bases. The CDR3 covers 16 residues. Per the germline V gene, CDR1 is SEHNR and CDR2 is FQNEAQ (reference sequence). The V gene end was trimmed by 5 bases and the J gene end by 3 bases; junction bases not matched to a gene: 10.